Here is one T cell receptor (beta chain) with its context. This sample stems from a study of blood T cell repertoires in COVID-19. CDR3 length: 13 residues. V lost 8 bases, J lost 0 bases, and 10 bases lay in between. CDR1 SEHNR and CDR2 FQNEAQ come from the germline V gene (reference sequence). In the original workflow: Nucleated cell number was recorded as an estimate derived from reference gene primer amplification. TCRdb's copy holds only in-frame clones and misses some; the assay was immunoSEQ multiplex PCR. From that table come the V and J calls and clone size; the DNA was used to work out D and trimming. Among under 450,000 clones listed, less than 90% were seen once.

Sequencing input: PBMCs or T cells enriched from blood (not recorded which). The chain uses TRBV7-9 and TRBJ1-1; maybe TRBD1 (6 bases). The TCR comes from a woman aged 50 to 65 who had recovered from COVID-19. In DNA, the CDR3 is TGTGCCAGCTCCGCAGGGGTGAACACTGAAGCTTTCTTT. It yields the protein CASSAGVNTEAFF.